This T cell receptor beta chain is from a study of identifying expanded T cells in peripheral blood. The data were produced by immunoSEQ multiplex PCR, yet TCRdb's version contains in-frame clones alone and is incomplete. The table has tens of thousands of clones, 80% to 90% seen once. Germline V lookup: CDR1 MRHNA, CDR2 SNTAGT. J lost 2 bases, V lost 4 bases, and 2 bases had no gene match. The CDR3 contains 14 residues. Only a few counts were recorded for this clone. The target antigen is unknown. No infections or other immune events were documented during collection. General observations from the study: Variance in clone template counts between approximately 2-week samples significantly increased with total template count across all healthy donors. Over about two and four weeks, about 17 and 20 clones changed, versus around 1.2 between replicates.

V is TRBV6-4 and J is TRBJ2-3; 8 bases are a match to TRBD2. Source material: blood. This receptor was taken from a person between 18 and 75 years old in good health. The CDR3 bases are TGTGCCAGCAGTGCAGCGGGAGCCACAGATACGCAGTATTTT. This encodes CASSAAGATDTQYF.